Reported below is one T cell receptor (beta chain). No antigen is known for it. The data were obtained in a study of T cell responses to AZD1222 COVID-19 vaccine. Study as a whole: Recipients boosted at about 4 weeks or about 12 weeks are pooled. General observations from the study: Unmutated variant regions are reportedly the target of nearly half of TCRs that are spike-specific. Spike regions recognized by vaccine-associated CD4 TCRs spanned the protein, led by 160-218 and 743-854. Most donors were white British, females outnumbered males, and clonal diversity was possibly underestimated.

Repertoires were generated with immunoSEQ multiplex PCR, while TCRdb's copy carries only in-frame clones and drops some. The sample yields about 56,000 clones, approximately 85% seen once. The CDR3 has 15 residues. Germline CDR1 is SGHRS and CDR2 is YFSETQ. The V and J ends lost 5 bases and 1 base, in that order; junction bases with no gene match: 7. This TCR was sampled from an adult in good health. The chain recombines TRBV5-1 with TRBJ1-1; 8 nucleotides agree with TRBD1. This sample comprised peripheral blood, obtained on day 0 of AZD1222 vaccination. The CDR3, as DNA: TGCGCCAGCAGTCGCCAGGGGGCGCCGAACACTGAAGCTTTCTTT. This codes for CASSRQGAPNTEAFF.